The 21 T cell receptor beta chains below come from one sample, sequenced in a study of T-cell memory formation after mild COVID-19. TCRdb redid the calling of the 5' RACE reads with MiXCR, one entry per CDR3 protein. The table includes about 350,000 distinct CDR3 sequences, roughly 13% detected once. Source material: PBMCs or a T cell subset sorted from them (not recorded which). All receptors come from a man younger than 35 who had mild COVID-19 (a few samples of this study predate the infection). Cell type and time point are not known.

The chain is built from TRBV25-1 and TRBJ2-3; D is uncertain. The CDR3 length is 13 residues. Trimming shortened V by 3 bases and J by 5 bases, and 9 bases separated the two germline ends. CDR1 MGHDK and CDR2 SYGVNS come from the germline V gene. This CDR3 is CASSDADGDTQYF. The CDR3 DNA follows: TGTGCCAGCAGTGACGCGGACGGAGATACGCAGTATTTT.

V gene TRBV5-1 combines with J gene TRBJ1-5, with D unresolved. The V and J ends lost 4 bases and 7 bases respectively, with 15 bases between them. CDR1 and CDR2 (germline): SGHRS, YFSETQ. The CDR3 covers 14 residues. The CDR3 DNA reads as TGCGCCAGCAGCGAAGGGTCCGGTCAGCAGCCCCAGCATTTT. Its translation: CASSEGSGQQPQHF.

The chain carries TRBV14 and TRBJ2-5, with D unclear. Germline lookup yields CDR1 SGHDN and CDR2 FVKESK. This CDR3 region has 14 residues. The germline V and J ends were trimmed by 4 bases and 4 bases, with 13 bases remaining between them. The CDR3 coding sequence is TGTGCCAGCAGCCGAGTAGGGTCCCCAGAGACCCAGTACTTC. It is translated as CASSRVGSPETQYF.

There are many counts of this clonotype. CDR3 residues: CASSQDLSSGGYF. DNA of the CDR3: TGTGCCAGCAGCCAAGACCTCTCTAGCGGGGGGTACTTC. This chain joins TRBV3-1 and TRBJ2-5; 10 bases map to TRBD2. With V trimmed by 0 bases and J by 13 bases, 5 bases remained unmatched. CDR3 length equals 13 residues. Per the germline V gene, CDR1 is LGHDT and CDR2 is YNNKEL (reference sequence).

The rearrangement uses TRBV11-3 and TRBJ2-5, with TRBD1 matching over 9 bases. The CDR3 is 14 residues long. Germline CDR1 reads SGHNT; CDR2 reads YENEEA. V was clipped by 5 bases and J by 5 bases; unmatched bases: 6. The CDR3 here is CASSAGQGLETQYF. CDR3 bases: TGTGCCAGCAGCGCCGGACAGGGGTTGGAGACCCAGTACTTC.

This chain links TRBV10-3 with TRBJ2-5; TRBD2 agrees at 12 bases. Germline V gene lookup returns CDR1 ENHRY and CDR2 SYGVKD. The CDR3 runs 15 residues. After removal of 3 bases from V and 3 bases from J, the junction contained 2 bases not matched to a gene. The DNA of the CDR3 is TGTGCCATCAGTGAACGGACTAGCGGGGAAGAGACCCAGTACTTC. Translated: CAISERTSGEETQYF.

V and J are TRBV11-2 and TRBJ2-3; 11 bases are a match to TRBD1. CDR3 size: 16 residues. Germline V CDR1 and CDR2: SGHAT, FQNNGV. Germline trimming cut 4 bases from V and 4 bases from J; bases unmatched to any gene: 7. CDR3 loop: CASSYRDRGSADTQYF. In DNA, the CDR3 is TGTGCCAGCAGCTACCGGGACAGGGGGAGCGCAGATACGCAGTATTTT.

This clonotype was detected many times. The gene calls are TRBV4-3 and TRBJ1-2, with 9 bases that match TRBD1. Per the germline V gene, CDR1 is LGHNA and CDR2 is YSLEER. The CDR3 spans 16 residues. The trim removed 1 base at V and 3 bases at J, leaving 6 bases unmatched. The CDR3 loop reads CASSQVLDRGDYGYTF. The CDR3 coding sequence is TGCGCCAGCAGCCAAGTCCTGGACAGGGGCGACTATGGCTACACCTTC.

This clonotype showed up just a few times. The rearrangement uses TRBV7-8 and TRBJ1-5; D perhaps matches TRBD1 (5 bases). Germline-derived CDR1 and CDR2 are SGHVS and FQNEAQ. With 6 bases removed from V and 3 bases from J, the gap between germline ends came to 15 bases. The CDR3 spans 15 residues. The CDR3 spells CASSISGSDNQPQHF. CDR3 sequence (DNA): TGTGCCAGCAGTATTTCAGGGTCTGACAATCAGCCCCAGCATTTT.

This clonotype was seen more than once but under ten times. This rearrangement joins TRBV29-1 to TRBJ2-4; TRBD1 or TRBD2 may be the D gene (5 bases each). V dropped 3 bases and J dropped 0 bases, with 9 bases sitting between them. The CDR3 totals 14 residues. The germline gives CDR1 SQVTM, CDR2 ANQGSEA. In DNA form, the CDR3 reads TGCAGCGTTGAGTGGGACGTAGCCAAAAACATTCAGTACTTC. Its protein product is CSVEWDVAKNIQYF.

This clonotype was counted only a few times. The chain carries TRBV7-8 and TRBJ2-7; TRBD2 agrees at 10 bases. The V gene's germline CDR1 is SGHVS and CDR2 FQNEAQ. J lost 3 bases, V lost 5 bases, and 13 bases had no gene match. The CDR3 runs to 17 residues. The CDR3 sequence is CASSKPAGGRTRYEQYV. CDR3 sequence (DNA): TGTGCCAGCAGCAAACCAGCGGGGGGGCGGACCCGCTACGAGCAGTACGTC.

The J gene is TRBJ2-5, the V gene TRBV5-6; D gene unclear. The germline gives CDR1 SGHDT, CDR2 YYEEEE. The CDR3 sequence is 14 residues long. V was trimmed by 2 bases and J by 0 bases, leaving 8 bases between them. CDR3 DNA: TGTGCCAGCAGCTTACCTGGGTACCAAGAGACCCAGTACTTC. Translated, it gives CASSLPGYQETQYF.

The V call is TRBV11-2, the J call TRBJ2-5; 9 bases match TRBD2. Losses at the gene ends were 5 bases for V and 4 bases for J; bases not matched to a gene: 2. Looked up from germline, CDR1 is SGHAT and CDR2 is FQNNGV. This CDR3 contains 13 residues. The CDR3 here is CASSRSGGETQYF. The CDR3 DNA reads TGTGCCAGCAGCCGTAGCGGGGGAGAGACCCAGTACTTC.

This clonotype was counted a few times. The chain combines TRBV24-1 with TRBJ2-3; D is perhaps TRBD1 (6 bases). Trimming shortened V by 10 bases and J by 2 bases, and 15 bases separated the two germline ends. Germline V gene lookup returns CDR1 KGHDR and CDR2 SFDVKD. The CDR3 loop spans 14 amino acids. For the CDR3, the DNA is TGTGCCACAGCGGCCCAGGGGAACACAGATACGCAGTATTTT. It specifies CATAAQGNTDTQYF.

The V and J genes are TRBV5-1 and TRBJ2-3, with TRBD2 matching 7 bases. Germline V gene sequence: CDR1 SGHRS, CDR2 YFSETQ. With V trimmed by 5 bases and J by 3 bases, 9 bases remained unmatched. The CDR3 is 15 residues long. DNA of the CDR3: TGCGCCAGCAGTACGAGCGGGGCGGAGACAGATACGCAGTATTTT. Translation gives CASSTSGAETDTQYF.

CDR3 nucleotide sequence: TGTGCCAGCAGTTTGCTCGGGGTGAACTATTCACCCCTCCACTTT. Amino acids: CASSLLGVNYSPLHF. The chain links TRBV27 to TRBJ1-6, with D unclear. The CDR3 is 15 amino acids. Germline loops: CDR1 MNHEY, CDR2 SMNVEV (reference sequence). The V end lost 3 bases, the J end lost 8 bases, and 14 bases lay between the germline ends.

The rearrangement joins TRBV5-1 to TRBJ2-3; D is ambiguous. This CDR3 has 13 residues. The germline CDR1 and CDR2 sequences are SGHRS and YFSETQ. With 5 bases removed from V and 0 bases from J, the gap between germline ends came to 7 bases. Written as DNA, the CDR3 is TGCGCCAGCAGTAATCCAAGCACAGATACGCAGTATTTT. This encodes CASSNPSTDTQYF.

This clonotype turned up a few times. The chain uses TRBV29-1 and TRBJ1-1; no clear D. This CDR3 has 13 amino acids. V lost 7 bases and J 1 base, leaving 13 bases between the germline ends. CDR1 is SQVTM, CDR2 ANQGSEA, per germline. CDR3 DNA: TGCAGCGGAAGGGTCGGTTCGAACACTGAAGCTTTCTTT. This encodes CSGRVGSNTEAFF.

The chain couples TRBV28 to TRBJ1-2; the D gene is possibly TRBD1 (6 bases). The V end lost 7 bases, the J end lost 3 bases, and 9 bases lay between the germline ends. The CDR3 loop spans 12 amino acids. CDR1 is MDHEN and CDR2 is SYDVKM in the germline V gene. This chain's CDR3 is CASMAGDYGYTF. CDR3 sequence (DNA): TGTGCCAGCATGGCAGGGGACTATGGCTACACCTTC.

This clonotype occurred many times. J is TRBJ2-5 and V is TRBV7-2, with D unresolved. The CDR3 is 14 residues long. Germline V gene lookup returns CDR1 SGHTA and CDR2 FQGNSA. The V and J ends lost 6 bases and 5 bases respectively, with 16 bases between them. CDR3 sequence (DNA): TGTGCCAGCAGACAATCTAGTTTATTGGAGACCCAGTACTTC. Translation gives CASRQSSLLETQYF. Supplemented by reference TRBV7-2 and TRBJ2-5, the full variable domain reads GAGVSQSPSNKVTEKGKDVELRCDPISGHTALYWYRQSLGQGLEFLIYFQGNSAPDKSGLPSDRFSAERTGGSVSTLTIQRTQQEDSAVYLCASRQSSLLETQYFGPGTRLLVL.

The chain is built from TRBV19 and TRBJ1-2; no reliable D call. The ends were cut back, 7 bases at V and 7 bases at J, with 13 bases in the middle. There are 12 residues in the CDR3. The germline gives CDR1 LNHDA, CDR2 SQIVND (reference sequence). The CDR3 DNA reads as TGTGCCAGTACCTTAACAGCGGGTGGCTACACCTTC. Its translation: CASTLTAGGYTF.